A single sample gave rise to the 16 T cell receptor beta chains below, sequenced in a study of T cell changes during pregnancy in multiple sclerosis (dated by TCRdb to 2018 to 2020). Library preparation employed the immunoSEQ multiplex PCR assay. TCRdb mirrors the immuneACCESS table, restricted to in-frame sequences. Some clones are absent from its copies; in checked studies, under half trace to an unresolved V gene, and the reason for the others is unknown. The sample includes approximately 99,000 clones, with 90% observed a single time. Roughly 0.79% of the sample is held by the ten biggest clonotypes. The material was peripheral blood, obtained in the second trimester of pregnancy. These receptors all stem from a female donor in good health, enrolled as a control in a pregnancy study.

The chain has TRBV13 and TRBJ2-7; TRBD1 agrees at 9 bases. V lost 6 bases to trimming and J lost 1 base; unmatched junction nucleotides: 7. CDR1 is PRHDT, CDR2 FYEKMQ, per germline (reference sequence). The CDR3 extends over 15 amino acids. As DNA, the CDR3 is TGTGCCAGCAGGCGAGGACAGGGGACTTCCTACGAGCAGTACTTC. It yields the protein CASRRGQGTSYEQYF.

The chain links TRBV11-2 to TRBJ1-1; D is unresolved. The CDR3 is 14 amino acids. V lost 8 bases and J 11 bases, leaving 24 bases between the germline ends. Germline CDR1 SGHAT, CDR2 FQNNGV. The CDR3 bases are TGTGCCAGCCTACTTAGGGAGGCAGGTCCCAAGGCTTTCTTT. It codes for CASLLREAGPKAFF. The variable domain in full, completed from reference TRBV11-2 and TRBJ1-1, reads EAGVAQSPRYKIIEKRQSVAFWCNPISGHATLYWYQQILGQGPKLLIQFQNNGVVDDSQLPKDRFSAERLKGVDSTLKIQPAKLEDSAVYLCASLLREAGPKAFFGQGTRLTVV.

V gene TRBV10-3 combines with J gene TRBJ2-7, with D perhaps matching TRBD2 (6 bases). This CDR3 has 15 residues. The germline V gene has CDR1 ENHRY and CDR2 SYGVKD. Trimming shortened V by 6 bases and J by 3 bases, and 18 bases separated the two germline ends. The CDR3 nucleotides read TGTGCCATCAGCCAAGGCCCGATCGGGGGCTACGAGCAGTACTTC. It specifies CAISQGPIGGYEQYF.

V gene TRBV5-4 combines with J gene TRBJ1-3; perhaps TRBD1 as D (5 bases). CDR3 length equals 16 residues. V lost 3 bases, J lost 0 bases, and 13 bases lay in between. CDR1 is SGHNT, CDR2 YYREEE, per germline (reference sequence). The CDR3 spells CASSSPGGNSGNTIYF. The DNA of the CDR3 is TGTGCCAGCAGCTCGCCGGGGGGTAACTCTGGAAACACCATATATTTT.

The V call is TRBV6-5, the J call TRBJ2-5; 7 bases fit TRBD1. The CDR3 covers 15 residues. V shed 2 bases and J 5 bases; nucleotides not matched to a gene: 8. CDR1 is MNHEY and CDR2 is SVGAGI in the germline V gene. CDR3 sequence: CASSYRQGRTETQYF. The DNA of the CDR3 is TGTGCCAGCAGTTACAGACAGGGAAGAACCGAGACCCAGTACTTC.

This chain connects TRBV27 to TRBJ1-1; a possible D gene is TRBD1 (6 bases). Trimming cost V 2 bases and J 9 bases, with 19 bases left between them. Per the germline V gene, CDR1 is MNHEY and CDR2 is SMNVEV (reference sequence). This CDR3 is built from 15 residues. In nucleotides, the CDR3 is TGTGCCAGCAGTTTAGATTTGGGGGGGGCGGGTAAAGCTTTCTTT. This encodes CASSLDLGGAGKAFF.

The chain employs TRBV19 and TRBJ1-5; no reliable D call. Trimming removed 5 bases from V and 0 bases from J, with 11 bases in between. Germline V CDR1 and CDR2: LNHDA, SQIVND (reference sequence). There are 15 residues in the CDR3. This chain's CDR3 is CASSPSGVSNQPQHF. DNA of the CDR3: TGTGCCAGTAGTCCCTCCGGTGTTAGCAATCAGCCCCAGCATTTT.

The V and J genes are TRBV28 and TRBJ2-1; 9 positions agree with TRBD1. Germline CDR1 reads MDHEN; CDR2 reads SYDVKM. V lost 6 bases and J lost 6; bases outside the gene matches: 6. This CDR3 is 14 amino acids long. CDR3: CASRLTGGRNEQFF. CDR3 in DNA: TGTGCCAGCAGATTGACAGGGGGTCGCAATGAGCAGTTCTTC.

The J gene is TRBJ2-7, the V gene TRBV10-3, with TRBD2 matching over 7 bases. The CDR3 sequence is 15 residues long. Germline CDR1 reads ENHRY; CDR2 reads SYGVKD. The trim removed 0 bases at V and 4 bases at J, leaving 6 bases unmatched. The CDR3 region is CAISESGSGEYEQYF. In DNA, the CDR3 is TGTGCCATCAGTGAGTCGGGGAGCGGGGAGTACGAGCAGTACTTC.

The chain carries TRBV15 and TRBJ1-2; 7 bases map to TRBD1. The V gene's germline CDR1 is LNHNV and CDR2 YYDKDF (reference sequence). The CDR3 spans 15 residues. V gave up 2 bases and J gave up 4 bases; unmatched junction bases: 7. The CDR3 DNA reads as TGTGCCACCAGCAGAACACAGGGGATCCCCTATGGCTACACCTTC. Encoded protein: CATSRTQGIPYGYTF. Based on the CDR3 plus reference TRBV15 and TRBJ1-2, the full variable domain is DAMVIQNPRYQVTQFGKPVTLSCSQTLNHNVMYWYQQKSSQAPKLLFHYYDKDFNNEADTPDNFQSRRPNTSFCFLDIRSPGLGDTAMYLCATSRTQGIPYGYTFGSGTRLTVV.

This chain uses TRBV6-6 with TRBJ2-7; 13 positions match TRBD2. This CDR3 spans 14 amino acids. Looked up from germline, CDR1 is MNHNY and CDR2 is SVGAGI (reference sequence). The J segment lost 6 bases and the V segment lost 5 bases, leaving 4 bases of the junction unmatched. CDR3 amino acids: CASSPRTSGGEQYF. In nucleotides, the CDR3 is TGTGCCAGCAGTCCTAGGACTAGCGGGGGCGAGCAGTACTTC.

The chain is built from TRBV7-2 and TRBJ2-5; TRBD2 might be the D (7 bases). This CDR3 is built from 14 residues. V lost 4 bases and J lost 3, with 12 bases in between. Germline V CDR1 and CDR2: SGHTA, FQGNSA. CDR3 residues: CASSWRGLEETQYF. CDR3 coding DNA: TGTGCCAGCAGCTGGCGGGGGCTGGAAGAGACCCAGTACTTC.

The chain links TRBV4-1 to TRBJ2-1; 12 nucleotides agree with TRBD2. Trimming at V came to 1 base and at J to 9 bases, leaving 4 bases not matched to a gene. This CDR3 comprises 15 residues. From germline, CDR1 is MGHRA and CDR2 YSYEKL. CDR3 in amino acids: CASSQGLAGGSEQFF. CDR3 in DNA: TGCGCCAGCAGCCAAGGGCTAGCGGGAGGGAGTGAGCAGTTCTTC.

Comments on this clone: This may stem from a read error, because a much larger clone lies one nucleotide away. J is TRBJ2-3 and V is TRBV6-4; tentatively, D is TRBD2 (6 bases). This CDR3 has 13 residues. Trimming removed 5 bases from V and 0 bases from J, with 6 bases in between. Germline assignment: CDR1 MRHNA and CDR2 SNTAGT. CDR3 loop: CASSSGSTDTQYF. The CDR3 DNA sequence: TGTGCCAGCAGTAGCGGGAGCACAGATACGCAGTATTTT.

The chain combines TRBV28 with TRBJ2-1; D perhaps matches TRBD2 (6 bases). In germline, CDR1 is MDHEN, CDR2 SYDVKM. CDR3 size: 13 residues. Trimming pared 4 bases from V and 9 bases from J, leaving 13 bases between. CDR3 in amino acids: CASSYRENLEQFF. Here the CDR3 DNA reads TGTGCCAGCAGTTACCGGGAGAACCTTGAGCAGTTCTTC.

The rearrangement links TRBV2 to TRBJ1-5, with 11 positions matching TRBD1. Germline-derived CDR1 and CDR2 are SNHLY and FYNNEI. The CDR3 is made up of 13 amino acids. Trimming at V came to 9 bases and at J to 4 bases, leaving 2 bases not matched to a gene. The CDR3 DNA is TGTGCCAGAGGACAGGGGGCGAATCAGCCCCAGCATTTT. Translated, it gives CARGQGANQPQHF.